This is a list of T cell receptor beta chains from one sample in a study of blood T cell repertoires in COVID-19. Measured with immunoSEQ multiplex PCR; TCRdb has only the in-frame clones, and not every one. The table has 20,000 to 25,000 clones, 60% to 85% seen once. Sequencing was done on a sample of peripheral blood. Every receptor here comes from a man aged 55 to 70 with active COVID-19. CDR3s include the opening cysteine and the closing phenylalanine or tryptophan. A D gene is named only where the DNA matches it firmly. A row's size may be missing; if present it is once, few, many or a size class.

-	TRBV5-4	TRBJ1-1	TRBD1	TGTGCCAGCAGCTTGGGCAGGGGGCAAACTGAAGCTTTCTTT	CASSLGRGQTEAFF
-	TRBV11-2	TRBJ1-6	TRBD1	TGTGCCAGCAGCTCCTCCGGGACAGGGGGTAAATCACCCCTCCACTTT	CASSSSGTGGKSPLHF
-	TRBV19	TRBJ1-6	TRBD1	TGTGCCAGTAGTACCCAGGGGGCAGTTTCACCCCTCCACTTT	CASSTQGAVSPLHF
-	TRBV6-5	TRBJ2-5	TRBD2	TGTGCCAGCAGTCGTCAGCGGGGGTTCCAAGAGACCCAGTACTTC	CASSRQRGFQETQYF
-	TRBV5-6	TRBJ2-1	-	TGTGCCAGCAGCTTGGCCGGGAGCTCCTACAATGAGCAGTTCTTC	CASSLAGSSYNEQFF
-	TRBV6-5	TRBJ2-7	TRBD2	TGTGCCAGCAGACCGGGACTAGCGGGACTCTACGAGCAGTACTTC	CASRPGLAGLYEQYF
-	TRBV6-5	TRBJ2-7	TRBD2	TGTGCCAGCAGTTACGGACTAGCGGGAGGGCGGGAGCAGTACTTC	CASSYGLAGGREQYF
-	TRBV7-3	TRBJ2-5	TRBD1	TGTGCCAGCAGCCCCCGACAGGGGGCTAGAGAGACCCAGTACTTC	CASSPRQGARETQYF
-	TRBV18	TRBJ1-6	-	TGTGCCAGCTCACCACAGGTCCCGGAGCAGAATTCACCCCTCCACTTT	CASSPQVPEQNSPLHF
-	TRBV6-5	TRBJ2-2	TRBD1	TGTGCCCTGGGACAGCCGAACACCGGGGAGCTGTTTTTT	CALGQPNTGELFF
-	TRBV7-8	TRBJ2-7	-	TGTGCCAGCAGCGAATGGGGCCGCTACGAGCAGTACTTC	CASSEWGRYEQYF
-	TRBV30	TRBJ1-1	-	TGTGCCTGGAGCGGTTGGTCTGAAGCTTTCTTT	CAWSGWSEAFF
-	TRBV11-3	TRBJ2-3	TRBD2	TGTGCCAGCTCCAAGCGGGAGCGGGCAGATACGCAGTATTTT	CASSKRERADTQYF
-	TRBV4-2	TRBJ2-3	-	TGTGCCAGCAGCTCGGACAGATTCACAGATACGCAGTATTTT	CASSSDRFTDTQYF
-	TRBV7-8	TRBJ2-2	TRBD1	TGTGCCAGCAGCACCGGGACAGACACCGGGGAGCTGTTTTTT	CASSTGTDTGELFF
-	TRBV7-3	TRBJ2-1	TRBD2	TGTGCCAGCAGCTTAAAGAGAGCGGGAGGGATCGTAGATGAGCAGTTCTTC	CASSLKRAGGIVDEQFF
-	TRBV4-3	TRBJ2-7	TRBD2	TGCGCCAGCAGCCAGGGCGGGGGACTAGCGGGAGGCGAGCAGTACTTC	CASSQGGGLAGGEQYF
few	TRBV9	TRBJ2-5	-	TGTGCCAGCAGCGCCGGGGAGACCCAGTACTTC	CASSAGETQYF
-	TRBV30	TRBJ1-6	-	TGTGCCTGGAGAGGGGATTCCTATAATTCACCCCTCCACTTT	CAWRGDSYNSPLHF
few	TRBV7-7	TRBJ2-5	TRBD1	TGTGCTAGCAGTTTTGCTCCAGGGGGAGAGACCCAGTACTTC	CASSFAPGGETQYF
-	TRBV19	TRBJ1-1	TRBD1	TGTGCCAGTTCACAGGGGGTAGGGATGAACACTGAAGCTTTCTTT	CASSQGVGMNTEAFF
-	TRBV6-5	TRBJ1-2	-	TGTGCCAGCAGTTTGAGGGAGACGGACTATGGCTACACCTTC	CASSLRETDYGYTF
once	TRBV7-8	TRBJ1-5	-	TGTGCCAGCAGCATCAGACAGGGCAATCAGCCCCAGCATTTT	CASSIRQGNQPQHF
-	TRBV7-9	TRBJ1-3	-	TGTGCCAGCAGCACTGGAGACGAGGGATCGGGAAACACCATATATTTT	CASSTGDEGSGNTIYF
-	TRBV3-1/TRBV3-2	TRBJ2-1	-	TGTGCCAGCAACGGGGAGTCCTCACGTGTACATGAGCAGTTCTTC	CASNGESSRVHEQFF
-	TRBV3-1/TRBV3-2	TRBJ2-7	TRBD1	TGTGCCAGCAGCCCCGGGACAGGTGGATCCTACGAGCAGTACTTC	CASSPGTGGSYEQYF
-	TRBV14	TRBJ1-6	TRBD1	TGTGCCAGCAGCCTGGACAGGGTAGGAAGTTCACCCCTCCACTTT	CASSLDRVGSSPLHF
-	TRBV3-1/TRBV3-2	TRBJ1-1	TRBD1	TGTGCCAGCAGCCCAAGTCCCTGGAGCGGGACAGGGGCCGATCAGACTGAAGCTTTCTTT	CASSPSPWSGTGADQTEAFF
-	TRBV28	TRBJ2-1	-	TGTGCCAGCAGTTTATCCAGGGTTGAAGATGAGCAGTTCTTC	CASSLSRVEDEQFF
-	TRBV19	TRBJ2-4	TRBD2	TGTGCCAGTAGCAGCGGGACTTATGTCAAAAACATTCAGTACTTC	CASSSGTYVKNIQYF
-	TRBV24-1	TRBJ2-2	TRBD2	TGTGCCACCAGTGATCCCGGGACTAGCGGGAGGACCGGGGAGCTGTTTTTT	CATSDPGTSGRTGELFF
-	TRBV7-9	TRBJ1-1	-	TGTGCCAGCAGCTTGGAGGGAGGGGCGGGCACTGAAGCTTTCTTT	CASSLEGGAGTEAFF
-	TRBV30	TRBJ2-1	TRBD2	TGTGCCTGGCTACTAGCGGGGGGGGCCTACAATGAGCAGTTCTTC	CAWLLAGGAYNEQFF
once	TRBV28	TRBJ2-5	TRBD1	TGTGCCAGCAGTACACTAGGGACAGGGCTAGAGACCCAGTACTTC	CASSTLGTGLETQYF
-	TRBV7-9	TRBJ2-6	TRBD2	TGTGCCAGCAGCCCCGCGGGGGGGACCTCTGGGGCCAACGTCCTGACTTTC	CASSPAGGTSGANVLTF
-	TRBV25-1	TRBJ2-7	TRBD2	TGTGCCAGCAGTGAAATAGCGGGAGGTTTCTACGAGCAGTACTTC	CASSEIAGGFYEQYF
-	TRBV27	TRBJ1-1	TRBD1	TGTGCCAGCAGGACTCAGGGGGCGACTGAAGCTTTCTTT	CASRTQGATEAFF